This TCR beta chain was sequenced in a study of T cell responses to AZD1222 COVID-19 vaccine. Notes on this clone: Antigen: not known.

This CDR3 region has 19 residues. Trimming removed 5 bases from V and 0 bases from J; junction bases left unmatched: 11. Germline-derived CDR1 and CDR2 are SGHTA and FQGTGA. Broader study findings: Seropositive AZD1222 recipients at baseline numbered only five or six. The breadth and depth of Spike-specific TCRs increased once two AZD1222 doses had been given. Repertoires in all cases were sampled only once the peak T cell response had passed.

Sequenced by immunoSEQ multiplex PCR; TCRdb stores in-frame clones only, minus some. The data contain 150,000 to 200,000 clones, about nine tenths of them seen just once; the ten biggest clones take up approximately 3%. The chain joins TRBV7-3 to TRBJ2-3, with 13 bases that match TRBD2. The origin of this receptor is an adult in good health. The sequenced sample was peripheral blood, obtained on day 0 of AZD1222 vaccination. The CDR3 spells CASSRGTSGVISSTDTQYF. CDR3 coding DNA: TGTGCCAGCAGCCGTGGGACTAGCGGGGTCATTTCTAGCACAGATACGCAGTATTTT.